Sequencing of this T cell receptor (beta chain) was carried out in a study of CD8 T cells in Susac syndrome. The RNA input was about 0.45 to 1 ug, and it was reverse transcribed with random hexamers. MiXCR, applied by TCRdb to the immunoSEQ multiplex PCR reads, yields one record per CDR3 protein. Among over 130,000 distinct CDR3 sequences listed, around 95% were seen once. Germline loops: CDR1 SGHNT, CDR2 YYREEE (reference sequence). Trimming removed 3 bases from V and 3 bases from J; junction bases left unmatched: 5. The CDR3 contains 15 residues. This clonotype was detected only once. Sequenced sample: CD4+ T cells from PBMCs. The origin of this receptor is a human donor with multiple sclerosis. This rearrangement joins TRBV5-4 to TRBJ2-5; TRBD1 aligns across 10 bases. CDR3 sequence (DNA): TGTGCCAGCAGCTCCGACAGGGGGCCTAAAGAGACCCAGTACTTC. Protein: CASSSDRGPKETQYF.